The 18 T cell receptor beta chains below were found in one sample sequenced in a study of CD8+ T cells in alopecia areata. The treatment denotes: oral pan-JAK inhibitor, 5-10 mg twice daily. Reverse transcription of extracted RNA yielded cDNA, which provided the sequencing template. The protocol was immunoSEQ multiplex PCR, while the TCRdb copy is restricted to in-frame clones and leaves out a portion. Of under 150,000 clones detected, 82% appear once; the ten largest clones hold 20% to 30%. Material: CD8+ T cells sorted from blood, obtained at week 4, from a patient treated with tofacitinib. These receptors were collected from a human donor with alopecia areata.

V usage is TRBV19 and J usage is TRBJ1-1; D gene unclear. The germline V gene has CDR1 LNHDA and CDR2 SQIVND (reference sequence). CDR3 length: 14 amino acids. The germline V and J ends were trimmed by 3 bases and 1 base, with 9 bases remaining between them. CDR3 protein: CASSIEGANTEAFF. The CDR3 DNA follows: TGTGCCAGTAGTATTGAAGGAGCGAACACTGAAGCTTTCTTT.

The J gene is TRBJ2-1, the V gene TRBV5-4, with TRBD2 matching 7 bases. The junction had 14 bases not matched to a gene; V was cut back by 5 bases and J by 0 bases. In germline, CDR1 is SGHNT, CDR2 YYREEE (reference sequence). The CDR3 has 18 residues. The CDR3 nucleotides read TGTGCCAGCAGATCCACCCCGGGACTACCGAGCTCCTACAATGAGCAGTTCTTC. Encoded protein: CASRSTPGLPSSYNEQFF.

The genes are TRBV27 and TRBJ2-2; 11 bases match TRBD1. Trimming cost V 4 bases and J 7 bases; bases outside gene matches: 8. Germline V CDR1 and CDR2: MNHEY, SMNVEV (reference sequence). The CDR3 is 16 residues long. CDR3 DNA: TGTGCCAGCAGTTGGACAGGGGGCGCCTCTGTCGGGGAGCTGTTTTTT. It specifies CASSWTGGASVGELFF.

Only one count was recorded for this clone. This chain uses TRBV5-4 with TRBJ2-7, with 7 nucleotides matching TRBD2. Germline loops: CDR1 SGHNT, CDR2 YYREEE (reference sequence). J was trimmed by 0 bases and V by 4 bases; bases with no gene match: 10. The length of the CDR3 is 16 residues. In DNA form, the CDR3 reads TGTGCCAGCAGCCCTGGGGCAGGGAGGGCCTCCTACGAGCAGTACTTC. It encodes CASSPGAGRASYEQYF. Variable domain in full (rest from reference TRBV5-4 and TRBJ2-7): ETGVTQSPTHLIKTRGQQVTLRCSSQSGHNTVSWYQQALGQGPQFIFQYYREEENGRGNFPPRFSGLQFPNYSSELNVNALELDDSALYLCASSPGAGRASYEQYFGPGTRLTVT.

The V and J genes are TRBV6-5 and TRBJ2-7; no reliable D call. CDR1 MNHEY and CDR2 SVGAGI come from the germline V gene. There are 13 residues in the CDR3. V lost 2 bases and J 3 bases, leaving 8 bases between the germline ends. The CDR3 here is CASSYEVDYEQYF. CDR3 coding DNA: TGTGCCAGCAGTTACGAGGTAGACTACGAGCAGTACTTC.

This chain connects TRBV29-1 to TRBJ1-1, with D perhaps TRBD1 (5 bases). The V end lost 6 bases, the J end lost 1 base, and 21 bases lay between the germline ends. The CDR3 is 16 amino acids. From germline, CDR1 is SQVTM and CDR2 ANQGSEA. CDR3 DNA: TGCAGCGTACCAAGGGAGTCCTGGGGGGAGAACACTGAAGCTTTCTTT. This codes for CSVPRESWGENTEAFF.

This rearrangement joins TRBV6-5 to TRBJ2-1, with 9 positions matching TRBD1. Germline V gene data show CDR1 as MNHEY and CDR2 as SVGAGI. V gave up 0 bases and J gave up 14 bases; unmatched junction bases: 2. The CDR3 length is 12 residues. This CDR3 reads CASSYSRDREFF. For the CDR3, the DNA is TGTGCCAGCAGTTACTCCCGGGACAGGGAGTTCTTC.

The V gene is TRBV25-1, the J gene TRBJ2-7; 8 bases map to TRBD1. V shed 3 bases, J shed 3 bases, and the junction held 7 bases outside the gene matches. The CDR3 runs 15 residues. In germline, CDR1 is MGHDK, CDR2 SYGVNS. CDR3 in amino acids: CASSDIEQGDYEQYF. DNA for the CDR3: TGTGCCAGCAGTGATATAGAACAGGGGGACTACGAGCAGTACTTC.

This CDR3 reads CASSFGQLNTEAFF. As DNA, the CDR3 is TGTGCCAGCAGCTTTGGACAGCTGAACACTGAAGCTTTCTTT. The V and J genes are TRBV7-9 and TRBJ1-1; D possibly corresponds to TRBD1 (6 bases). V lost 3 bases and J lost 0, with 8 bases in between. The CDR3 has 14 amino acids. Per the germline V gene, CDR1 is SEHNR and CDR2 is FQNEAQ (reference sequence).

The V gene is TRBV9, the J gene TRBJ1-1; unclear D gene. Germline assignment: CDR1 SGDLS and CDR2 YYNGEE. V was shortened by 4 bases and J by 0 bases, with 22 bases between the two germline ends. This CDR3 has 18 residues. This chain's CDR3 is CASSPSGGQVGMNTEAFF. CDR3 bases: TGTGCCAGCAGCCCAAGCGGTGGGCAGGTAGGAATGAACACTGAAGCTTTCTTT. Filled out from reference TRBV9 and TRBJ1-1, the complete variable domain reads DSGVTQTPKHLITATGQRVTLRCSPRSGDLSVYWYQQSLDQGLQFLIQYYNGEERAKGNILERFSAQQFPDLHSELNLSSLELGDSALYFCASSPSGGQVGMNTEAFFGQGTRLTVV.

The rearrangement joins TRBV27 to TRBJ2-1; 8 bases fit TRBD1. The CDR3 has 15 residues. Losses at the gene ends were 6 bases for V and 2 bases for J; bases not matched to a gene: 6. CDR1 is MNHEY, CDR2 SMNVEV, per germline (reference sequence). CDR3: CASSQGTGAYNEQFF. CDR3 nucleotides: TGTGCCAGCAGCCAAGGGACAGGAGCCTACAATGAGCAGTTCTTC.

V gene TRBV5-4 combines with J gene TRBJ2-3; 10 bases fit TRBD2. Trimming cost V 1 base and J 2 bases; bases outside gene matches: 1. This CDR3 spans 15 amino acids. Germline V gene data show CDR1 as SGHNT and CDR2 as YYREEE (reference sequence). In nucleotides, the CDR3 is TGTGCCAGCAGCTTGACTAGCGGGGACACAGATACGCAGTATTTT. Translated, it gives CASSLTSGDTDTQYF.

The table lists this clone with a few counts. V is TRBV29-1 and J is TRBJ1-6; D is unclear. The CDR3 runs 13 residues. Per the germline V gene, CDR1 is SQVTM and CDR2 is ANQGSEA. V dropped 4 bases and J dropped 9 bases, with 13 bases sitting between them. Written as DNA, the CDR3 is TGCAGCGTTGGCGACAAAGAAGGTTCACCCCTCCACTTT. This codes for CSVGDKEGSPLHF. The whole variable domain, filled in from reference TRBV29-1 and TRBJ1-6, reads SAVISQKPSRDICQRGTSLTIQCQVDSQVTMMFWYRQQPGQSLTLIATANQGSEATYESGFVIDKFPISRPNLTFSTLTVSNMSPEDSSIYLCSVGDKEGSPLHFGNGTRLTVT.

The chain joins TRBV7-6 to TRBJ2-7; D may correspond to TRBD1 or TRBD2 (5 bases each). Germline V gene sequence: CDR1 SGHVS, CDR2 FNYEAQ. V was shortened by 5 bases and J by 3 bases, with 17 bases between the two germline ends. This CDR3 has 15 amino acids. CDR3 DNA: TGTGCCAGCAGCCAAACCGGGACCCCCGGCTACGAGCAGTACTTC. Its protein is CASSQTGTPGYEQYF.

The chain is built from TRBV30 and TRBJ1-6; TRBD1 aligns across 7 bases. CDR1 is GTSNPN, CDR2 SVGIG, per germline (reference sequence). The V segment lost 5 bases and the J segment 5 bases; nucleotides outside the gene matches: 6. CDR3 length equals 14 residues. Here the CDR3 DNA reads TGTGCCTGGGGGACGGGACAGAATAATTCACCCCTCCACTTT. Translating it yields CAWGTGQNNSPLHF.

Written as DNA, the CDR3 is TGTGCCAGCAGCTTAGGAAGGGACCGCTCTTACGAGCAGTACTTC. It translates to CASSLGRDRSYEQYF. The rearrangement links TRBV7-2 to TRBJ2-7; D tentatively fits TRBD1 or TRBD2 (5 bases each). Trimming cost V 1 base and J 4 bases, with 14 bases left between them. The V gene's germline CDR1 is SGHTA and CDR2 FQGNSA. The CDR3 sequence is 15 residues long.

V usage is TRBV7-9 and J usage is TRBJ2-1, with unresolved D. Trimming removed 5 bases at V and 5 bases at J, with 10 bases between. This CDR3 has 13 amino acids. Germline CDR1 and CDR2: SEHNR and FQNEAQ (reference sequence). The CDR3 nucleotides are TGTGCCAGCAGCCCCAGCATTAACAATGAGCAGTTCTTC. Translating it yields CASSPSINNEQFF. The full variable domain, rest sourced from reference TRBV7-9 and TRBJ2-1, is DTGVSQNPRHKITKRGQNVTFRCDPISEHNRLYWYRQTLGQGPEFLTYFQNEAQLEKSRLLSDRFSAERPKGSFSTLEIQRTEQGDSAMYLCASSPSINNEQFFGPGTRLTVL.

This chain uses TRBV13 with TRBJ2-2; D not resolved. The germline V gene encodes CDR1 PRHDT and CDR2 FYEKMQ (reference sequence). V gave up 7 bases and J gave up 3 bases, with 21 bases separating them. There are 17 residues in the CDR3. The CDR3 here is CASTGPHVGAYTGELFF. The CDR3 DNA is TGTGCCAGCACGGGCCCTCACGTCGGAGCTTACACCGGGGAGCTGTTTTTT.